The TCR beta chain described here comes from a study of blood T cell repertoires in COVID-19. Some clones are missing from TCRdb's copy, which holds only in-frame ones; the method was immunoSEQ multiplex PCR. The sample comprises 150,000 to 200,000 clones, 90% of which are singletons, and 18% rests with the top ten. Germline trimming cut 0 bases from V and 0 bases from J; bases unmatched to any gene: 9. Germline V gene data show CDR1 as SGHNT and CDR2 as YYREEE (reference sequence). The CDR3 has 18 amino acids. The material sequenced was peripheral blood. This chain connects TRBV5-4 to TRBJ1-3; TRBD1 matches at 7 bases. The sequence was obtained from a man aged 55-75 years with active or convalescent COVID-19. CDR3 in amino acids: CASSLGTGFSRSGNTIYF. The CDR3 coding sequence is TGTGCCAGCAGCTTGGGGACAGGCTTCAGCCGCTCTGGAAACACCATATATTTT.